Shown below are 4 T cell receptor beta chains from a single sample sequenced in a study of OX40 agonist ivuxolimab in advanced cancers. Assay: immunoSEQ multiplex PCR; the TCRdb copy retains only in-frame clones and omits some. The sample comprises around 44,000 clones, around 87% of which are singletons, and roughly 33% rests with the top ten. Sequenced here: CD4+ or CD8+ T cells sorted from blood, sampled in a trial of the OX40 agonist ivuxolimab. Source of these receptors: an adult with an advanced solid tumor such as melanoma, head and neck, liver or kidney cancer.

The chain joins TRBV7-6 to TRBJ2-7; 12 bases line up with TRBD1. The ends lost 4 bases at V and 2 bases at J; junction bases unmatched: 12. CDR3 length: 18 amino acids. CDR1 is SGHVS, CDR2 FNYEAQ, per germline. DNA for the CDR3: TGTGCCAGCAGCTCAACCCGAGGGACAGGGGGCCAACCCTACGAGCAGTACTTC. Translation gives CASSSTRGTGGQPYEQYF. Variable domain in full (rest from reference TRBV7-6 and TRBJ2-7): GAGVSQSPRYKVTKRGQDVALRCDPISGHVSLYWYRQALGQGPEFLTYFNYEAQQDKSGLPNDRFSAERPEGSISTLTIQRTEQRDSAMYRCASSSTRGTGGQPYEQYFGPGTRLTVT.

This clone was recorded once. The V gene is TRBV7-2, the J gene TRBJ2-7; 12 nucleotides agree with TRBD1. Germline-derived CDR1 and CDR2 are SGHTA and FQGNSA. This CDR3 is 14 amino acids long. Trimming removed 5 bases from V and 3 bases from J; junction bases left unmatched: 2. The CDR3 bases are TGTGCCAGCAGCGGGACAGGGGGCCTCTACGAGCAGTACTTC. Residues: CASSGTGGLYEQYF.

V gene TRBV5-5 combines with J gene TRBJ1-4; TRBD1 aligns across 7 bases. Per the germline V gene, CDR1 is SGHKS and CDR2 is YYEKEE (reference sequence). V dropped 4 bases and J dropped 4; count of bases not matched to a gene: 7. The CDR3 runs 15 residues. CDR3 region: CASSGKDRINEKLFF. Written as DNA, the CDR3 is TGTGCCAGCAGCGGGAAGGACAGGATTAATGAAAAACTGTTTTTT.

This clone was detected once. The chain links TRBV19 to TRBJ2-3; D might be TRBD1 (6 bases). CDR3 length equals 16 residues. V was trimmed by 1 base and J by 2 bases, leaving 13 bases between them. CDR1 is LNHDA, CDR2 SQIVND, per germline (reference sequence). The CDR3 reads CASSIGYQGITDTQYF. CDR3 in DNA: TGTGCCAGTAGTATAGGGTACCAGGGGATCACAGATACGCAGTATTTT.